Each of the 2 T cell receptor beta chains below was sequenced from the same sample in a study of cytomegalovirus exposure and HLA in healthy donors. Vbeta (60) and Jbeta (13) primers were used in the PCR. Repertoires were generated with immunoSEQ multiplex PCR, while TCRdb's copy carries only in-frame clones and drops some. The sample lists about 110,000 clones, about 86% occurring once. Sequencing was performed on PBMCs. These receptors were obtained from a woman aged 25 to 45 in good health and CMV-seronegative.

The chain recombines TRBV9 with TRBJ1-4, with D possibly being TRBD1 (5 bases). The germline gives CDR1 SGDLS, CDR2 YYNGEE. Between the trimmed V and J ends, which lost 6 bases and 7 bases, there was a span of 19 bases. The CDR3 is 15 amino acids. The DNA of the CDR3 is TGTGCCAGCAACGCGGGGGGAGGGGCGGGTGAAAAACTGTTTTTT. This sequence encodes CASNAGGGAGEKLFF.

The chain combines TRBV29-1 with TRBJ2-7, with unresolved D. CDR3 length: 11 residues. Between the trimmed V and J ends, which lost 6 bases and 3 bases, there was a span of 9 bases. Germline CDR1 SQVTM, CDR2 ANQGSEA. CDR3 protein: CSVGKIYEQYF. The DNA for the CDR3 is TGCAGCGTGGGCAAGATCTACGAGCAGTACTTC.